The present TCR beta chain was sequenced within a study of OX40 agonist ivuxolimab in advanced cancers. Findings of the study overall: Among the nonresponders, some also had low normalized T-cell clonal expansion. Relative to CD4+, CD8+ T cells held more expanded clones on average.

Peripheral blood came from all dose cohorts at three timepoints. Remarks on this clone: Antigen specificity is unknown.

Assay used: immunoSEQ multiplex PCR; TCRdb lists only in-frame clones, some missing. The sample has 3,500 or so clones; 92% are singletons. Germline lookup yields CDR1 MNHEY and CDR2 SVGAGI. V gave up 5 bases and J gave up 4 bases; unmatched junction bases: 7. The CDR3 contains 15 residues. This receptor was obtained from an adult with an advanced solid tumor such as melanoma, head and neck, liver or kidney cancer. The gene calls are TRBV6-5 and TRBJ2-5, with TRBD2 matching over 10 bases. This material consisted of CD4+ or CD8+ T cells sorted from blood, taken in a trial of the OX40 agonist ivuxolimab. The CDR3 sequence is CASSRPTSGAETQYF. CDR3 nucleotides: TGTGCCAGCAGTAGGCCTACTAGCGGGGCAGAGACCCAGTACTTC.